Given below is one TCR beta chain in context. The target of this receptor is not known. Base qualities were left out, and no much larger clone turns up one base away. This specimen belongs to a study of blood T cell repertoires in COVID-19 (dated by TCRdb to the early 2020s). In the study overall: The collaborator samples originated in the United States, Italy and Spain and spanned the acute and convalescent phases of COVID-19. The repertoires were made available in a free public database intended to serve as a resource for research on the immune response to SARS-CoV-2. The prospective study material was composed of cDNA or gDNA derived from T cells, B-cell-depleted T cells, or PBMCs. HLA class I and class II types, where available, came from metadata supplied by the sample provider rather than from assay-based typing. Deeply sampled blood TCRbeta repertoires from subjects exposed to, actively infected with, or recovered from COVID-19 were included in the dataset. The sample metadata nearly always contained a de-identified subject ID, COVID-19 status, age in years and sex. Samples were obtained from the ongoing ImmuneRACE study (first 160 participants) and from 950 to 1,500 subjects provided by 6 global collaborators. Study-level results and caveats: Clinical and demographic metadata were provided uncurated, with the amount varying by source and participant.

Trimming at the junction amounts to 5 bases on V and 0 bases on J, and the germline ends lie 10 bases apart. The germline V gene encodes CDR1 LNHDA and CDR2 SQIVND (reference sequence). The CDR3 goes from the cysteine to the phenylalanine over 15 residues. Here the CDR3 DNA is all that survives: 45 bases in frame from base 1. The immunoSEQ Assay, a bias-controlled multiplex PCR, was used to amplify TCRbeta CDR3 regions from genomic DNA. Processing in the source paper ran as follows. The number of nucleated cells in each sample was estimated from the amplification of reference gene primers within the assay. Sequence reads were collapsed and filtered to measure the absolute abundance of every unique TCRbeta CDR3 rearrangement. For each sample, productive Simpson clonality was calculated as the square root of Simpson's diversity index over productive rearrangements. Here the immuneACCESS table is served through TCRdb, limited to in-frame sequences with V and J called. Missing clones are a known gap in these copies; in checked studies unresolved V genes cover under half, and the rest lacks a known reason. V, J and clone size are those of that table, while D and trimming were read from the DNA. This sample lists 200,000 to 250,000 clones; roughly 83% were detected once. The top ten hold 6% to 9.5% of the sample.

Whole blood was collected in K2EDTA tubes by collaborating institutions according to the institutions' own protocols. For TCRbeta analysis, collaborators shipped samples in one of three forms: frozen whole blood, isolated PBMCs, or DNA extracted from either of those sample types. The source of this sequence is a woman aged 50 to 60 with acute or convalescent COVID-19. The chain employs TRBV19 and TRBJ2-2; TRBD1 is a possible D gene, resting on 6 matching bases. The sequencing sample was made of peripheral blood. The bases read TGTGCCAGTAGTCGGACAGAGGCGAACACCGGGGAGCTGTTTTTT. This translates into CASSRTEANTGELFF.